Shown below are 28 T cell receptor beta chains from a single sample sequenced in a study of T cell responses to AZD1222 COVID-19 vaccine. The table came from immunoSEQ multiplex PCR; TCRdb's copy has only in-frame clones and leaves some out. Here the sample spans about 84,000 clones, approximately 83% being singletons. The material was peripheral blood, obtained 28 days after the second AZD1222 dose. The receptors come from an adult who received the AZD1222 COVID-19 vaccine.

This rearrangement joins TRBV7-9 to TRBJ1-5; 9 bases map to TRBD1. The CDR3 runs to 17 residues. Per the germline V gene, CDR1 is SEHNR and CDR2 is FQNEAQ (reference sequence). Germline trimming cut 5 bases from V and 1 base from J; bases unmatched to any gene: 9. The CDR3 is CASSHAQGAGSNQPQHF. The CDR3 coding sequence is TGTGCCAGCAGCCATGCACAGGGGGCGGGGAGCAATCAGCCCCAGCATTTT.

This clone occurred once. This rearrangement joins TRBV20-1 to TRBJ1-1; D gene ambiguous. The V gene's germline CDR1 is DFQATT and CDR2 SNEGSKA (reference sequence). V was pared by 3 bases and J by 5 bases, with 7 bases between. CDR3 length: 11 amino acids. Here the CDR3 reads CSASDWTEAFF. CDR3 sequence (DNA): TGCAGTGCTAGTGACTGGACTGAAGCTTTCTTT.

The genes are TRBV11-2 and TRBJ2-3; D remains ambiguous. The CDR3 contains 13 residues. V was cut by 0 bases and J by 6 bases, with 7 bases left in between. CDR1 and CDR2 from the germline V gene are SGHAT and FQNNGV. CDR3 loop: CASSLELRDTQYF. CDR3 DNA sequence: TGTGCCAGCAGCTTAGAACTCCGGGATACGCAGTATTTT.

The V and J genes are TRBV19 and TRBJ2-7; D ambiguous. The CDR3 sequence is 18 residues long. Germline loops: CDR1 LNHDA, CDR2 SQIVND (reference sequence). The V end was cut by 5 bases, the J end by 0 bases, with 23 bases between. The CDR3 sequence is CASSLTTRSQSSSYEQYF. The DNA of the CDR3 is TGTGCCAGTAGTCTCACAACGAGAAGTCAATCCAGCTCCTACGAGCAGTACTTC.

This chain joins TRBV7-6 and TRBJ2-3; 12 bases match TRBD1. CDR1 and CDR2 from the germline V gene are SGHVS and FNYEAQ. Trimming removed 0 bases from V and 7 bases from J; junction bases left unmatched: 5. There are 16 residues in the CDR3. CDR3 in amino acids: CASSLAGTGGENTQYF. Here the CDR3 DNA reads TGTGCCAGCAGCTTAGCTGGGACAGGGGGCGAAAATACGCAGTATTTT.

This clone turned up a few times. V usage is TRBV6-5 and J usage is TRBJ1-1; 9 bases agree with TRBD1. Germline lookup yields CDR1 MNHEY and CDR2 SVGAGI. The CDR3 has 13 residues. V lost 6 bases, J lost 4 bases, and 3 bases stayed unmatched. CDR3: CASRTGGLTEAFF. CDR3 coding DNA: TGTGCCAGCAGGACAGGGGGGCTCACTGAAGCTTTCTTT.

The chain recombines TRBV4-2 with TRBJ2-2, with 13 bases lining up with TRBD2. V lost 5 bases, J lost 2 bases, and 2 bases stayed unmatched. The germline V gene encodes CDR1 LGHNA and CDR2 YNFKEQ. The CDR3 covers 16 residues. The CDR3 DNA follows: TGTGCCAGCAGCACTAGCGGGGGGGCCAACACCGGGGAGCTGTTTTTT. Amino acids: CASSTSGGANTGELFF.

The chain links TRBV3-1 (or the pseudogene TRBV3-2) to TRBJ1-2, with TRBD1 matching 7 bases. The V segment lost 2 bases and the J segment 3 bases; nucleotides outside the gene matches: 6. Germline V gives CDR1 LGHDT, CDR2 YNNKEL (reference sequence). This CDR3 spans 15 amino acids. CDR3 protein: CASSQQQGFYYGYTF. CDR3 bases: TGTGCCAGCAGCCAACAACAGGGGTTTTACTATGGCTACACCTTC.

CDR3 bases: TGTGCCACACAGGATGGCGGGAATCAGCCCCAGCATTTT. Protein product: CATQDGGNQPQHF. This rearrangement joins TRBV6-5 to TRBJ1-5; weak D call: TRBD1 (5 bases). V was pared by 10 bases and J by 4 bases, with 14 bases between. From germline, CDR1 is MNHEY and CDR2 SVGAGI. The length of the CDR3 is 13 residues.

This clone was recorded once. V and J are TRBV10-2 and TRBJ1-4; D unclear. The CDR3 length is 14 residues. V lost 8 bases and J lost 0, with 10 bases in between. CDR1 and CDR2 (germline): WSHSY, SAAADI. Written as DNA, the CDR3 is TGCGCCAGCCTTCAGGCGGCAACTAATGAAAAACTGTTTTTT. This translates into CASLQAATNEKLFF.

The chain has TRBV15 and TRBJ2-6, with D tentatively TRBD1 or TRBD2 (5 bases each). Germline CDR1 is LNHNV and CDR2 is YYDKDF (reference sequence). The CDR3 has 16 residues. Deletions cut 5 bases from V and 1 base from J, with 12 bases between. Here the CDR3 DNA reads TGTGCCACCAGCCCTCATGGGGGTTCTGGGGCCAACGTCCTGACTTTC. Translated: CATSPHGGSGANVLTF.

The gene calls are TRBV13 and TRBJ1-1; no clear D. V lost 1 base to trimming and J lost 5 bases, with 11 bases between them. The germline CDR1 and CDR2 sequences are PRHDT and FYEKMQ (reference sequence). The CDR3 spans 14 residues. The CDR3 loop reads CASSLEVEGTEAFF. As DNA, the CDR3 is TGTGCCAGCAGCTTAGAAGTGGAGGGAACTGAAGCTTTCTTT. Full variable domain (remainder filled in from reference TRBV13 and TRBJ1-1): AAGVIQSPRHLIKEKRETATLKCYPIPRHDTVYWYQQGPGQDPQFLISFYEKMQSDKGSIPDRFSAQQFSDYHSELNMSSLELGDSALYFCASSLEVEGTEAFFGQGTRLTVV.

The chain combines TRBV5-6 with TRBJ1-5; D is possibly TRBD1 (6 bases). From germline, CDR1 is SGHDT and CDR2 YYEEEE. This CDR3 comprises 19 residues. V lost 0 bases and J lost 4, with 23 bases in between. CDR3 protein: CASSLAKDSFSTFNQPQHF. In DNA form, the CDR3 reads TGTGCCAGCAGCTTGGCCAAGGACAGTTTCTCGACCTTTAATCAGCCCCAGCATTTT.

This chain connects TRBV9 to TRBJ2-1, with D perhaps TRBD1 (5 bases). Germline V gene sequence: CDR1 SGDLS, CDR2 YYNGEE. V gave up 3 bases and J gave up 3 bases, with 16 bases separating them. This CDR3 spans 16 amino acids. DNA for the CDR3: TGTGCCAGCAGCGATAGGGGCAGGACCATCTACAATGAGCAGTTCTTC. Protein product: CASSDRGRTIYNEQFF.

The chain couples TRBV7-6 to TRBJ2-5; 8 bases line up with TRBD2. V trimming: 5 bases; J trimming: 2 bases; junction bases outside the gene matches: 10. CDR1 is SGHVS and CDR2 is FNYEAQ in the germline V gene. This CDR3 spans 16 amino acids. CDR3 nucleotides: TGTGCCAGCAGCCTTACGGGACTAGGGTTACAAGAGACCCAGTACTTC. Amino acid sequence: CASSLTGLGLQETQYF.

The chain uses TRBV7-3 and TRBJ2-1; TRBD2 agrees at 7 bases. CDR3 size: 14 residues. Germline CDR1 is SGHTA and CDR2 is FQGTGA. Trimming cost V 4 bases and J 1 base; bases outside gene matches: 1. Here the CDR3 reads CASSSGGSYNEQFF. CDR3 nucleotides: TGTGCCAGCAGCTCGGGGGGTTCCTACAATGAGCAGTTCTTC.

CDR3: CASSEIGGFGNQPQHF. In DNA form, the CDR3 reads TGTGCCAGCAGTGAAATTGGAGGGTTTGGCAATCAGCCCCAGCATTTT. The chain joins TRBV2 to TRBJ1-5; D not resolved. Germline CDR1 is SNHLY and CDR2 is FYNNEI. Trimming stripped 2 bases from V and 2 bases from J, with 13 bases between. This CDR3 is built from 16 residues.

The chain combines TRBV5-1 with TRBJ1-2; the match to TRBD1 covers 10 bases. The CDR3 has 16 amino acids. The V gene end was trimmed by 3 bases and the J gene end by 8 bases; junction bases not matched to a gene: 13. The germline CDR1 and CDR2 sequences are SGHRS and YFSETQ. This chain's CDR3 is CASSSLTGGAFVGYTF. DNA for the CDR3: TGCGCCAGCAGCTCCTTGACAGGGGGCGCGTTTGTGGGCTACACCTTC.

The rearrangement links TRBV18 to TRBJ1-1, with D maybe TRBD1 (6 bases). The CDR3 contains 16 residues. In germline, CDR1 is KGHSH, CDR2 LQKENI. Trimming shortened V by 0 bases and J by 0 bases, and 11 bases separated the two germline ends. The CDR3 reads CASSPPWTVVNTEAFF. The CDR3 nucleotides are TGTGCCAGCTCACCACCATGGACAGTTGTGAACACTGAAGCTTTCTTT. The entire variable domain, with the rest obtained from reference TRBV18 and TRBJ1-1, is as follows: NAGVMQNPRHLVRRRGQEARLRCSPMKGHSHVYWYRQLPEEGLKFMVYLQKENIIDESGMPKERFSAEFPKEGPSILRIQQVVRGDSAAYFCASSPPWTVVNTEAFFGQGTRLTVV.

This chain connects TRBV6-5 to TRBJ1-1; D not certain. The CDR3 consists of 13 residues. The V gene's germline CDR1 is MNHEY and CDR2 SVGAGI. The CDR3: CASQVGQNTEAFF. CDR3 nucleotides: TGTGCTTCGCAGGTAGGCCAGAACACTGAAGCTTTCTTT.

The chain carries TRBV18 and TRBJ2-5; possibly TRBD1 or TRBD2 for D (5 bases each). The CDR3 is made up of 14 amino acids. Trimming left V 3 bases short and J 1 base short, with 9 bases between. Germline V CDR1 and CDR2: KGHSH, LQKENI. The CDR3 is CASSPTGPQETQYF. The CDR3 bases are TGTGCCAGCTCACCTACGGGACCCCAAGAGACCCAGTACTTC.

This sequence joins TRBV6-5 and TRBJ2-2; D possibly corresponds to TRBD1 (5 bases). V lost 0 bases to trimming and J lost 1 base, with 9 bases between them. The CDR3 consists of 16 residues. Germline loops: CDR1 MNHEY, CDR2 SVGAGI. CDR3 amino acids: CASSYSYRRNTGELFF. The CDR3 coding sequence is TGTGCCAGCAGTTACTCGTACAGGAGGAACACCGGGGAGCTGTTTTTT.

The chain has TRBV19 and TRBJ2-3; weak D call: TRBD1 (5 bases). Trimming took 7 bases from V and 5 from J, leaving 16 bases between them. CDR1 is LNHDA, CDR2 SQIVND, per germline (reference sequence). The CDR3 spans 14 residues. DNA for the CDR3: TGTGCCAGTACCTCGCCGGACAAGTTAGATACGCAGTATTTT. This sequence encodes CASTSPDKLDTQYF.

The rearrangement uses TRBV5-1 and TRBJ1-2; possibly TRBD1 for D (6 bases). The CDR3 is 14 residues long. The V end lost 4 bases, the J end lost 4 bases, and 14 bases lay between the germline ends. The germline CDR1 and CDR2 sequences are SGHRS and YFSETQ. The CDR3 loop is CASSPSGRGYGYTF. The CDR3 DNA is TGCGCCAGCAGCCCCTCGGGCAGGGGCTATGGCTACACCTTC.

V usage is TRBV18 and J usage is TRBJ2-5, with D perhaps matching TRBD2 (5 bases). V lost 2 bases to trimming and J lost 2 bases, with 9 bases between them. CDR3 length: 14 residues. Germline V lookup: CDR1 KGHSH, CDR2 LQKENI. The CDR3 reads CASSPTGSQETQYF. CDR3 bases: TGTGCCAGCTCACCAACGGGATCTCAAGAGACCCAGTACTTC. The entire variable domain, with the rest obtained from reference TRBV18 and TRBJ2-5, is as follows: NAGVMQNPRHLVRRRGQEARLRCSPMKGHSHVYWYRQLPEEGLKFMVYLQKENIIDESGMPKERFSAEFPKEGPSILRIQQVVRGDSAAYFCASSPTGSQETQYFGPGTRLLVL.

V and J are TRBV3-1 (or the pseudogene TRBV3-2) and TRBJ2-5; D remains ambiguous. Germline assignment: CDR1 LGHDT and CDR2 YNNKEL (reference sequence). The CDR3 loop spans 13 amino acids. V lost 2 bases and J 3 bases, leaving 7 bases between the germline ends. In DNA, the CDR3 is TGTGCCAGCAGCCAATCGTGGGAAGAGACCCAGTACTTC. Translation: CASSQSWEETQYF.

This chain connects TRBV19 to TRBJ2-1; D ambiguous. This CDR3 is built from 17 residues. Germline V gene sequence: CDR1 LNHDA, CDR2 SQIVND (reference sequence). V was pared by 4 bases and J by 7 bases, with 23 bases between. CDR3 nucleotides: TGTGCCAGTAGTACCTCCCGGGCCAGCTATAGCATGAATGAGCAGTTCTTC. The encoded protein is CASSTSRASYSMNEQFF.

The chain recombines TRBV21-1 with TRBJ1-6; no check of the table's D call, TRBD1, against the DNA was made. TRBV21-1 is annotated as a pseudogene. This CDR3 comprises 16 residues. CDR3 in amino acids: CASSKYSRVRNSPLHF. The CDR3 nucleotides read TGTGCCAGCAGCAAATATTCCAGGGTGAGGAATTCACCCCTCCACTTT.